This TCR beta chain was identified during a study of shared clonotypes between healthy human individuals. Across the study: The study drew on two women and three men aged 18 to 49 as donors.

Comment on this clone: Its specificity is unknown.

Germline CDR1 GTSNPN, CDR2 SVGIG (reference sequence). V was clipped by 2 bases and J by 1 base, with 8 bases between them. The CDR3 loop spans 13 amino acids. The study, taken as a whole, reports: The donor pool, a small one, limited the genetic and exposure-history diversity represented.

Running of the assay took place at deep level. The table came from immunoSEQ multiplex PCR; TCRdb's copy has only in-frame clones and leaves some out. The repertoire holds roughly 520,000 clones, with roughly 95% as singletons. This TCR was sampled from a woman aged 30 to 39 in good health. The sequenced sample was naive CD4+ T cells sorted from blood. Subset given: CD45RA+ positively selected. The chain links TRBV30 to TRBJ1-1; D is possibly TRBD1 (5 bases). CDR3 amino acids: CAWSWGTNTEAFF. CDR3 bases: TGTGCCTGGAGTTGGGGGACGAACACTGAAGCTTTCTTT.